This TCR beta chain was sequenced in a study of T cell clonotyping in hematopoietic cell transplantation. This clone appeared once. Antigen: not known. Some clones are missing from TCRdb's copy, which holds only in-frame ones; the method was immunoSEQ multiplex PCR. The table includes under 9,500 clones, approximately 97% detected once. Study results and limitations: Higher Inverse Simpson Index values in graft donor and pretransplant recipient predicted broader posttransplant TCR diversity. Without cell sorting, CD4 versus CD8 contributions remain unresolved. Recipient TCR diversity dropped after transplant; expanded clonotypes rose from day 30 to 180.

V lost 3 bases, J lost 4 bases, and 13 bases lay in between. The CDR3 spans 15 residues. Looked up from germline, CDR1 is SGHTA and CDR2 is FQGNSA. Recipients were bled about 28 days pretransplant and at posttransplant days 30, 100, 180. The clonotype originates from a male patient aged 60 to 75 who had an allogeneic stem cell transplant from a related donor, so the T cells may come from the graft donor. Some clones in this sample may be carry-over from other donors' samples. The chain is built from TRBV7-2 and TRBJ1-5, with no clear D. The specimen was peripheral blood mononuclear cells, collected 100 days after allogeneic stem cell transplant. As DNA, the CDR3 is TGTGCCAGCAGCTTCAGGACGGATCATAATCAGCCCCAGCATTTT. The encoded protein is CASSFRTDHNQPQHF.